This is a list of T cell receptor beta chains from one sample in a study of blood T cell repertoires in COVID-19. Here immunoSEQ multiplex PCR was the method, and the copy in TCRdb shows in-frame clones only, minus some. The table lists 45,000 to 65,000 clones, over 75% of them singletons, with about 7.8% in the top ten. Sequenced material: peripheral blood. These receptors all stem from a man in his fifties or sixties with active COVID-19. The CDR3 runs from the conserved cysteine through the conserved F or W. A D gene is named only where the DNA matches it firmly. Size tells how often a clone was seen (once, few, many) or the class of an expanded clone, and some rows leave it out.

J: TRBJ2-2; V: TRBV9; size: .; D: TRBD2; CDR3: CASSVRLAGVGGELFF; DNA: TGTGCCAGCAGCGTTAGACTAGCGGGAGTGGGCGGGGAGCTGTTTTTT
J: TRBJ2-7; V: TRBV7-8; size: once; D: TRBD1; CDR3: CASSFRTGYEQYF; DNA: TGTGCCAGCAGCTTCCGGACAGGGTACGAGCAGTACTTC
J: TRBJ2-7; V: TRBV4-2; size: .; D: .; CDR3: CASSQGTSSSYEQYF; DNA: TGTGCCAGCAGCCAAGGGACTTCAAGCTCCTACGAGCAGTACTTC
J: TRBJ2-5; V: TRBV2; size: .; D: TRBD1; CDR3: CASSGWTGGETQYF; DNA: TGTGCCAGCAGTGGGTGGACAGGGGGAGAGACCCAGTACTTC
J: TRBJ1-1; V: TRBV25-1; size: .; D: TRBD1; CDR3: CASTIGTAEAFF; DNA: TGTGCCAGCACCATAGGGACAGCTGAAGCTTTCTTT
J: TRBJ1-2; V: TRBV18; size: once; D: TRBD1; CDR3: CASSPETTGSAKGYTF; DNA: TGTGCCAGCTCACCAGAGACGACAGGGAGCGCCAAAGGCTACACCTTC
J: TRBJ2-5; V: TRBV2; size: few; D: .; CDR3: CASSEGVGYFIVGKETQYF; DNA: TGTGCCAGCAGTGAAGGGGTGGGCTATTTCATCGTCGGTAAAGAGACCCAGTACTTC
J: TRBJ2-1; V: TRBV29-1; size: .; D: TRBD2; CDR3: CSVTLRLAGKKSSYNEQFF; DNA: TGCAGCGTCACTCTTAGACTAGCGGGGAAGAAAAGCTCCTACAATGAGCAGTTCTTC
J: TRBJ2-7; V: TRBV7-8; size: .; D: TRBD1; CDR3: CASSADRLLSGQGARGSYEQYF; DNA: TGTGCCAGCAGCGCAGACCGACTGTTATCGGGACAGGGGGCGCGAGGCTCCTACGAGCAGTACTTC
J: TRBJ2-3; V: TRBV7-2; size: .; D: .; CDR3: CASSLAWAGSSTDTQYF; DNA: TGTGCCAGCAGCTTAGCGTGGGCGGGGTCAAGCACAGATACGCAGTATTTT
J: TRBJ2-1; V: TRBV28; size: .; D: TRBD2; CDR3: CASSFAGGDNEQFF; DNA: TGTGCCAGCAGTTTTGCGGGGGGGGACAATGAGCAGTTCTTC
J: TRBJ2-7; V: TRBV3-1/TRBV3-2; size: .; D: TRBD2; CDR3: CASSHKTGTSGSVYEQYF; DNA: TGTGCCAGCAGCCACAAGACAGGGACTAGCGGGAGCGTCTACGAGCAGTACTTC
J: TRBJ2-1; V: TRBV12-3/TRBV12-4; size: few; D: .; CDR3: CASGRGPYNEQFF; DNA: TGTGCCAGCGGGCGGGGGCCCTACAATGAGCAGTTCTTC
J: TRBJ1-5; V: TRBV24-1; size: .; D: .; CDR3: CATSDIYRVTQHF; DNA: TGTGCCACCAGTGACATTTACAGGGTTACCCAGCATTTT
J: TRBJ1-2; V: TRBV5-6; size: .; D: .; CDR3: CASSLLPTDYGYTF; DNA: TGTGCCAGCAGCTTGCTCCCCACGGACTATGGCTACACCTTC
J: TRBJ1-5; V: TRBV6-2/TRBV6-3; size: medium-sized; D: TRBD1; CDR3: CASTPGTGDNQPQHF; DNA: TGTGCCAGCACCCCCGGGACAGGCGATAATCAGCCCCAGCATTTT
J: TRBJ2-1; V: TRBV18; size: few; D: .; CDR3: CASHLQTGYNEQFF; DNA: TGTGCCAGCCACCTCCAGACAGGTTACAATGAGCAGTTCTTC
J: TRBJ1-4; V: TRBV10-3; size: .; D: .; CDR3: CATSGGATNEKLFF; DNA: TGTGCCACCAGTGGGGGGGCAACTAATGAAAAACTGTTTTTT
J: TRBJ2-1; V: TRBV7-2; size: .; D: TRBD2; CDR3: CASSSSGGALNEQFF; DNA: TGTGCCAGCAGCTCTAGCGGGGGGGCCTTGAATGAGCAGTTCTTC
J: TRBJ2-1; V: TRBV19; size: .; D: TRBD1; CDR3: CASSIALGTGDYNEQFF; DNA: TGTGCCAGTAGTATAGCCCTCGGGACAGGGGACTACAATGAGCAGTTCTTC
J: TRBJ1-1; V: TRBV7-9; size: .; D: TRBD1; CDR3: CASRGQVLSMNTEAFF; DNA: TGTGCCAGCAGAGGACAGGTTCTTAGTATGAACACTGAAGCTTTCTTT
J: TRBJ1-5; V: TRBV6-5; size: .; D: .; CDR3: CASRAFNQPQHF; DNA: TGTGCCAGCAGGGCCTTCAATCAGCCCCAGCATTTT
J: TRBJ2-1; V: TRBV7-2; size: .; D: TRBD2; CDR3: CASIQSGTHSYNEQFF; DNA: TGTGCCAGCATCCAAAGCGGGACTCACTCCTACAATGAGCAGTTCTTC
J: TRBJ1-2; V: TRBV30; size: .; D: .; CDR3: CAWSVWEGDGRYTF; DNA: TGTGCCTGGAGTGTATGGGAGGGGGACGGACGCTACACCTTC
J: TRBJ1-2; V: TRBV7-8; size: .; D: .; CDR3: CAGSPGTKYGYTF; DNA: TGTGCCGGCAGCCCCGGGACAAAGTATGGCTACACCTTC
J: TRBJ1-5; V: TRBV28; size: .; D: .; CDR3: CASSPRDFYSNQPQHF; DNA: TGTGCCAGCAGCCCCCGGGACTTTTATAGCAATCAGCCCCAGCATTTT
J: TRBJ2-1; V: TRBV5-5; size: .; D: TRBD2; CDR3: CASSLGLAGGPGYNEQFF; DNA: TGTGCCAGCAGCTTGGGGCTAGCGGGAGGGCCGGGTTACAATGAGCAGTTCTTC
J: TRBJ2-7; V: TRBV30; size: .; D: .; CDR3: CAWSGQSYEQYF; DNA: TGTGCCTGGTCTGGGCAGTCCTACGAGCAGTACTTC
J: TRBJ2-5; V: TRBV2; size: .; D: .; CDR3: CASSIGAETQYF; DNA: TGTGCCAGCAGTATTGGGGCAGAGACCCAGTACTTC
J: TRBJ2-3; V: TRBV5-1; size: .; D: .; CDR3: CASRTGERTDTQYF; DNA: TGCGCCAGCAGAACGGGGGAAAGGACAGATACGCAGTATTTT
J: TRBJ1-3; V: TRBV5-7; size: .; D: .; CDR3: CASSFNIRDIGPDTIYF; DNA: TGTGCCAGCAGCTTCAATATCAGGGATATTGGGCCGGACACCATATATTTT
J: TRBJ1-1; V: TRBV28; size: .; D: .; CDR3: CASSTPGVKWAFF; DNA: TGTGCCAGCAGTACGCCCGGGGTGAAGTGGGCTTTCTTT
J: TRBJ2-2; V: TRBV27; size: once; D: .; CDR3: CASSLLGGATGELFF; DNA: TGTGCCAGCAGTCTTCTAGGAGGGGCCACCGGGGAGCTGTTTTTT
J: TRBJ1-1; V: TRBV9; size: .; D: TRBD1; CDR3: CASSVGGRGATEAFF; DNA: TGTGCCAGCAGCGTAGGGGGCAGGGGGGCCACTGAAGCTTTCTTT
J: TRBJ1-5; V: TRBV5-8; size: .; D: TRBD1; CDR3: CASTRQGNQPQHF; DNA: TGTGCCAGCACAAGACAGGGGAATCAGCCCCAGCATTTT
J: TRBJ2-5; V: TRBV11-2; size: .; D: .; CDR3: CASSSVGGGGTQYF; DNA: TGTGCCAGCAGCTCCGTTGGGGGGGGCGGGACCCAGTACTTC
J: TRBJ1-5; V: TRBV6-2/TRBV6-3; size: .; D: .; CDR3: CASSNHRDQPQHF; DNA: TGTGCCAGCAGCAATCACAGGGACCAGCCCCAGCATTTT
J: TRBJ1-6; V: TRBV6-5; size: once; D: TRBD1; CDR3: CASSYRQGLSPLHF; DNA: TGTGCCAGCAGTTACAGACAGGGTTTGTCACCCCTCCACTTT
J: TRBJ1-2; V: TRBV6-5; size: .; D: TRBD1; CDR3: CASSGQGANYGYTF; DNA: TGTGCCAGCAGCGGACAGGGGGCGAACTATGGCTACACCTTC
J: TRBJ2-7; V: TRBV28; size: .; D: TRBD2; CDR3: CASSFKRGPYEQYF; DNA: TGTGCCAGCAGTTTTAAGCGGGGTCCCTACGAGCAGTACTTC
J: TRBJ1-5; V: TRBV7-2; size: .; D: TRBD1; CDR3: CASSLEGAQPQHF; DNA: TGTGCCAGCAGCTTAGAGGGGGCGCAGCCCCAGCATTTT
J: TRBJ1-1; V: TRBV18; size: .; D: .; CDR3: CASSPPGPRRNTEAFF; DNA: TGTGCCAGCTCACCACCGGGGCCCCGGCGGAACACTGAAGCTTTCTTT
J: TRBJ2-7; V: TRBV3-1/TRBV3-2; size: .; D: TRBD2; CDR3: CASSPGGGSTYEQYF; DNA: TGTGCCAGCAGCCCGGGGGGGGGTTCTACCTACGAGCAGTACTTC
J: TRBJ2-6; V: TRBV4-3; size: .; D: .; CDR3: CASSLTASGANVLTF; DNA: TGCGCCAGCAGCCTTACAGCCTCTGGGGCCAACGTCCTGACTTTC
J: TRBJ2-3; V: TRBV5-1; size: .; D: TRBD2; CDR3: CASRSRAGNTDTQYF; DNA: TGCGCCAGCAGGTCTCGAGCGGGGAACACAGATACGCAGTATTTT
J: TRBJ2-2; V: TRBV25-1; size: .; D: .; CDR3: CASTQGSGTGELFF; DNA: TGTGCCAGCACCCAGGGATCGGGCACCGGGGAGCTGTTTTTT
J: TRBJ1-4; V: TRBV6-6; size: .; D: .; CDR3: CASSPGAEKLFF; DNA: TGTGCCAGCAGCCCCGGAGCCGAAAAACTGTTTTTT
J: TRBJ2-2; V: TRBV2; size: .; D: TRBD2; CDR3: CASMGLAGRTGELFF; DNA: TGTGCCAGCATGGGACTAGCGGGACGCACCGGGGAGCTGTTTTTT
J: TRBJ2-3; V: TRBV6-5; size: .; D: .; CDR3: CASSSSSDTQYF; DNA: TGTGCCAGCAGTTCCTCCTCAGATACGCAGTATTTT
J: TRBJ2-1; V: TRBV24-1; size: .; D: .; CDR3: CATSPVGSGSYNEQFF; DNA: TGTGCCACCTCCCCTGTAGGGAGCGGGTCCTACAATGAGCAGTTCTTC
J: TRBJ1-6; V: TRBV7-9; size: .; D: .; CDR3: CASSQRGSYNSPLHF; DNA: TGTGCCAGCAGCCAAAGAGGCTCCTATAATTCACCCCTCCACTTT
J: TRBJ2-1; V: TRBV3-1/TRBV3-2; size: .; D: .; CDR3: CASSQGSSSYNEQFF; DNA: TGTGCCAGCAGCCAAGGCTCGAGCTCCTACAATGAGCAGTTCTTC
J: TRBJ2-3; V: TRBV18; size: .; D: .; CDR3: CASSPRGHESTDTQYF; DNA: TGTGCCAGCTCACCACGAGGACACGAATCCACAGATACGCAGTATTTT
J: TRBJ1-1; V: TRBV27; size: .; D: .; CDR3: CASSLPGSTEAFF; DNA: TGTGCCAGCAGTTTACCGGGGTCCACTGAAGCTTTCTTT
J: TRBJ1-4; V: TRBV4-2; size: .; D: .; CDR3: CASSRDIGRAGEKLFF; DNA: TGTGCCAGCAGCCGGGACATAGGGAGGGCGGGGGAAAAACTGTTTTTT